This TCR beta chain was profiled in a study of vaccination and CD4 T cells after COVID-19. Germline CDR1 ENHRY, CDR2 SYGVKD. The CDR3 contains 14 residues. Between the trimmed V and J ends, which lost 0 bases and 1 base, there was a span of 6 bases. The Oncomine TCR Beta short-read assay sequenced DNA from cultured CD4+ T cells. One entry per CDR3 protein results from TCRdb running MiXCR on the PCR reads. The sample holds about 25,000 distinct CDR3 sequences; roughly 50% are singletons and the top ten take 5% to 6.5%. Treatment reported: roughly 11-day PBMC culture with coronavirus spike peptide pools or control peptides (ViraFEST assay). Study-wide results and limits: Detection of a median around 85% of reactive clones in convalescent patients was confined to the period after vaccination. The study examined relatively few convalescent patients and included no early post-infection timepoints.

In the case of this clonotype: What it binds is unknown.

The V call is TRBV10-3, the J call TRBJ2-5, with D unclear. This TCR came from a human donor who had recovered from COVID-19. Sequences were obtained from CD4+ T cells from blood, cultured in vitro. The CDR3 here is CAISESRAQETQYF. CDR3 nucleotide sequence: TGTGCCATCAGTGAGTCCCGGGCCCAAGAGACCCAGTACTTC.